Shown below are 23 T cell receptor beta chains from a single sample sequenced in a study of T cell responses to AZD1222 COVID-19 vaccine. Data came from immunoSEQ multiplex PCR; TCRdb stores just in-frame clones and leaves some out. The data contain tens of thousands of clones, roughly nine tenths of them singletons. Specimen: peripheral blood, collected 28 days after the second AZD1222 dose. These receptors originate from an adult who received the AZD1222 COVID-19 vaccine.

This clone has a single count. The V call is TRBV11-2, the J call TRBJ2-2; 8 bases are a match to TRBD2. This CDR3 has 15 amino acids. J gave up 2 bases and V 5 bases, and 4 bases lay outside the gene matches. Germline CDR1 is SGHAT and CDR2 is FQNNGV. The CDR3 is CASSQSGSNTGELFF. In nucleotides, the CDR3 is TGTGCCAGCAGCCAAAGCGGGAGCAACACCGGGGAGCTGTTTTTT.

V gene TRBV30 combines with J gene TRBJ1-1, with 10 bases matching TRBD1. In germline, CDR1 is GTSNPN, CDR2 SVGIG (reference sequence). This CDR3 region has 14 residues. V lost 4 bases and J lost 1; bases outside the gene matches: 3. The CDR3 DNA sequence: TGTGCCTGGAACCGGGACAGGGGGAACACTGAAGCTTTCTTT. It yields the protein CAWNRDRGNTEAFF.

V usage is TRBV7-2 and J usage is TRBJ1-2; D uncertain. Germline V lookup: CDR1 SGHTA, CDR2 FQGNSA. V lost 3 bases to trimming and J lost 7 bases, with 6 bases between them. The CDR3 extends over 11 amino acids. Written as DNA, the CDR3 is TGTGCCAGCAGCTTGTCTGGTGGCTACACCTTC. Translating gives CASSLSGGYTF.

The chain has TRBV29-1 and TRBJ1-2, with unresolved D. The CDR3 is made up of 12 amino acids. Trimming shortened V by 8 bases and J by 0 bases, and 10 bases separated the two germline ends. Looked up from germline, CDR1 is SQVTM and CDR2 is ANQGSEA. The CDR3 DNA follows: TGCAGCTGCAGGACCGCTAACTATGGCTACACCTTC. This translates into CSCRTANYGYTF.

The chain combines TRBV5-4 with TRBJ2-7; tentative D call: TRBD1 (6 bases). Germline assignment: CDR1 SGHNT and CDR2 YYREEE (reference sequence). CDR3 size: 15 residues. V dropped 0 bases and J dropped 2 bases, with 12 bases sitting between them. Written as DNA, the CDR3 is TGTGCCAGCAGCTTGGAAGGGGGTCAACCCTACGAGCAGTACTTC. Translated, it gives CASSLEGGQPYEQYF.

This clone was seen only once. The chain employs TRBV18 and TRBJ1-2, with a tentative D call TRBD1 (5 bases). The CDR3 spans 13 residues. Germline V CDR1 and CDR2: KGHSH, LQKENI. Trimming took off 6 bases at V and 8 bases at J, with 16 bases between the two ends. CDR3 bases: TGTGCCAGCTCCCCGGGACCGGTTAAAGGCTACACCTTC. Translated, it gives CASSPGPVKGYTF.

V is TRBV11-3 and J is TRBJ1-6, with D possibly TRBD1 on 6 matching bases. This CDR3 comprises 14 residues. Germline lookup yields CDR1 SGHNT and CDR2 YENEEA. Trimming removed 4 bases from V and 10 bases from J, with 14 bases in between. The CDR3 protein is CASSSSTGRSPLHF. CDR3 coding DNA: TGTGCCAGCAGCTCCTCCACAGGGCGGTCACCCCTCCACTTT.

This clone has a handful of counts. The V and J genes are TRBV4-1 and TRBJ1-6; 10 bases are shared with TRBD1. Germline V lookup: CDR1 MGHRA, CDR2 YSYEKL. The junction had 8 bases not matched to a gene; V was cut back by 3 bases and J by 3 bases. The CDR3 spans 18 residues. The CDR3, as DNA: TGCGCCAGCAGCCACCGGGACAGGGGTCCTATCTATAATTCACCCCTCCACTTT. This codes for CASSHRDRGPIYNSPLHF.

The rearrangement uses TRBV7-9 and TRBJ2-3; no definite D call. Germline CDR1 SEHNR, CDR2 FQNEAQ (reference sequence). The CDR3 runs to 13 residues. Deletions cut 2 bases from V and 3 bases from J, with 6 bases between. The CDR3 nucleotides read TGTGCCAGCAGCTTACTCTCGACAGATACGCAGTATTTT. This sequence encodes CASSLLSTDTQYF.

The chain uses TRBV28 and TRBJ1-1; D uncertain. CDR3 size: 14 residues. Germline V gives CDR1 MDHEN, CDR2 SYDVKM. V was trimmed by 5 bases and J by 1 base, leaving 11 bases between them. This CDR3 is CASSPSGRNTEAFF. The DNA of the CDR3 is TGTGCCAGCAGTCCCTCCGGGAGGAACACTGAAGCTTTCTTT.

The chain is built from TRBV7-2 and TRBJ2-7, with D perhaps TRBD2 (5 bases). The CDR3 sequence is 13 residues long. CDR1 is SGHTA and CDR2 is FQGNSA in the germline V gene. Trimming shortened V by 1 base and J by 6 bases, and 10 bases separated the two germline ends. CDR3 loop: CASSLGGSGEQYF. In nucleotides, the CDR3 is TGTGCCAGCAGCTTAGGAGGGTCTGGCGAGCAGTACTTC. The full variable domain, completed using reference TRBV7-2 and TRBJ2-7, is GAGVSQSPSNKVTEKGKDVELRCDPISGHTALYWYRQSLGQGLEFLIYFQGNSAPDKSGLPSDRFSAERTGGSVSTLTIQRTQQEDSAVYLCASSLGGSGEQYFGPGTRLTVT.

The gene calls are TRBV11-3 and TRBJ2-2; D not certain. The CDR3 extends over 15 amino acids. Germline loops: CDR1 SGHNT, CDR2 YENEEA. V lost 6 bases to trimming and J lost 6 bases, with 17 bases between them. The CDR3 sequence: CASRPRRMMAGELFF. CDR3 in DNA: TGTGCCAGCAGACCTCGGCGGATGATGGCCGGGGAGCTGTTTTTT.

The chain uses TRBV5-4 and TRBJ1-1, with 8 positions matching TRBD1. Germline lookup yields CDR1 SGHNT and CDR2 YYREEE (reference sequence). V lost 4 bases to trimming and J lost 1 base; unmatched junction nucleotides: 3. The CDR3 consists of 14 residues. The CDR3 sequence: CASSLDRGNTEAFF. As DNA, the CDR3 is TGTGCCAGCAGCCTCGACAGGGGGAACACTGAAGCTTTCTTT.

V gene TRBV9 combines with J gene TRBJ2-7; no definite D call. The ends were cut back, 1 base at V and 6 bases at J, with 17 bases in the middle. The CDR3 runs 15 residues. In germline, CDR1 is SGDLS, CDR2 YYNGEE. The CDR3 protein is CASSVTPGQMGEQYF. In DNA form, the CDR3 reads TGTGCCAGCAGCGTAACGCCAGGCCAGATGGGCGAGCAGTACTTC.

This clone turned up a few times. The rearrangement uses TRBV2 and TRBJ2-3; 12 nucleotides agree with TRBD2. CDR3 size: 14 residues. The V gene end was trimmed by 5 bases and the J gene end by 5 bases; junction bases not matched to a gene: 2. Germline V gene data show CDR1 as SNHLY and CDR2 as FYNNEI. This chain's CDR3 is CASSLAGGRDTQYF. CDR3 nucleotide sequence: TGTGCCAGCAGTCTAGCGGGAGGGAGAGATACGCAGTATTTT.

CDR3 nucleotide sequence: TGTGCCACCAGTGAGGGAGAGGGACGGAACACTGAAGCTTTCTTT. Protein product: CATSEGEGRNTEAFF. This sequence joins TRBV24-1 and TRBJ1-1; D is perhaps TRBD1 (5 bases). Germline CDR1 and CDR2: KGHDR and SFDVKD. CDR3 size: 15 residues. V lost 4 bases, J lost 1 base, and 12 bases lay in between.

The V gene is TRBV5-4, the J gene TRBJ1-2; 8 bases line up with TRBD1. The germline CDR1 and CDR2 sequences are SGHNT and YYREEE (reference sequence). The CDR3 spans 16 residues. V lost 6 bases, J lost 3 bases, and 13 bases stayed unmatched. CDR3 amino acids: CASNPGGQGADYGYTF. CDR3 nucleotides: TGTGCCAGCAACCCGGGAGGGCAGGGGGCGGACTATGGCTACACCTTC.

This clone appeared a few times. This chain uses TRBV18 with TRBJ1-1, with unresolved D. The length of the CDR3 is 12 residues. The V gene's germline CDR1 is KGHSH and CDR2 LQKENI. The germline V and J ends were trimmed by 4 bases and 5 bases, with 8 bases remaining between them. The CDR3, as DNA: TGTGCCAGCTCACTCTTAGTAACTGAAGCTTTCTTT. Translating it yields CASSLLVTEAFF.

The chain couples TRBV2 to TRBJ1-3; D gene uncertain. The germline V and J ends were trimmed by 7 bases and 8 bases, with 15 bases remaining between them. CDR3 length: 13 residues. Germline CDR1 reads SNHLY; CDR2 reads FYNNEI. This CDR3 is CASTRSLGYTIYF. In DNA, the CDR3 is TGTGCCAGCACTAGAAGCCTGGGGTACACCATATATTTT.

The chain couples TRBV28 to TRBJ1-5; 7 bases align to TRBD1. Per the germline V gene, CDR1 is MDHEN and CDR2 is SYDVKM. The trim removed 7 bases at V and 5 bases at J, leaving 8 bases unmatched. The CDR3 totals 14 residues. The CDR3 sequence is CASNYRGLYQPQHF. CDR3 bases: TGTGCCAGCAATTACAGGGGCCTCTATCAGCCCCAGCATTTT.

The rearrangement joins TRBV7-2 to TRBJ2-7, with a possible D match to TRBD2 (6 bases). The CDR3 runs 14 residues. Germline assignment: CDR1 SGHTA and CDR2 FQGNSA. Trimming cost V 5 bases and J 2 bases, with 13 bases left between them. The CDR3 nucleotides read TGTGCCAGCAGCATGGGACTCCAAACCTACGAGCAGTACTTC. Amino acids: CASSMGLQTYEQYF.

The gene calls are TRBV6-5 and TRBJ2-2; D gene unclear. The V gene lost 4 bases and the J gene lost 2 bases, with 5 bases spanning the gap. Looked up from germline, CDR1 is MNHEY and CDR2 is SVGAGI. The CDR3 totals 13 residues. The CDR3 DNA follows: TGTGCCAGCAGTTTCCAAAACACCGGGGAGCTGTTTTTT. Translation gives CASSFQNTGELFF.

The V call is TRBV6-2 or TRBV6-3, the J call TRBJ2-1, with 7 bases that match TRBD2. CDR1 and CDR2 from the germline V gene are MNHEY and SVGEGT. V was pared by 5 bases and J by 0 bases, with 4 bases of the junction left unmatched. This CDR3 region has 15 residues. CDR3 nucleotide sequence: TGTGCCAGCAGTGGGCGGGAGAGCTCCTACAATGAGCAGTTCTTC. Its translation is CASSGRESSYNEQFF.